The entry that follows covers one T cell receptor beta chain sequence. This sample is part of a study of blood T cell repertoires in COVID-19. Generated by immunoSEQ multiplex PCR, the TCRdb table keeps only in-frame clones and is missing some. Of 180,000 or so clones in the sample, about four fifths were seen once. J was trimmed by 0 bases and V by 6 bases; bases with no gene match: 29. The CDR3 is 22 residues long. From germline, CDR1 is SQVTM and CDR2 ANQGSEA. Sequenced sample: peripheral blood. The sequence derives from a woman between 35 and 50 years old with COVID-19, enrolled during active disease. The chain has TRBV29-1 and TRBJ2-1, with TRBD1 identical over 7 bases. CDR3 bases: TGCAGCGTCACTCAAGCTCCGATCCGGGACAGTCCACACCGTGGCTCCTACAATGAGCAGTTCTTC. This translates into CSVTQAPIRDSPHRGSYNEQFF.